This T cell receptor (beta chain) was sequenced for a study of T-cell memory formation after mild COVID-19. V lost 5 bases, J lost 0 bases, and 14 bases lay in between. CDR3 length: 15 amino acids. CDR1 LNHNV and CDR2 YYDKDF come from the germline V gene (reference sequence). TCRdb re-called the 5' RACE reads through MiXCR, storing one row per CDR3 protein. This sample yields 85,000 to 120,000 distinct CDR3 sequences, of which 15% to 20% are seen a single time; roughly 31% belongs to the top ten. What was sequenced was PBMCs or a T cell subset sorted from them (not recorded which). The receptor's source is an adult woman who had mild COVID-19 (a few samples of this study predate the infection). Cell type and time point are not known. The chain combines TRBV15 with TRBJ2-7; a weak D match, TRBD2 (7 bases). CDR3 DNA sequence: TGTGCCACCAGCCGCGAGGGGGGGATCTCCTACGAGCAGTACTTC. It is translated as CATSREGGISYEQYF.